Presented here are 12 T cell receptor beta chains from one specimen sequenced in a study of response to subunit inactivated influenza vaccine. MiXCR was run by TCRdb on the RT-PCR reads, yielding one entry per CDR3 protein. The sample contains around 200,000 distinct CDR3 sequences, nearly 9.5% of which appear only once. Specimen: non-naive T cells sorted from PBMCs, collected on the day of vaccination. These receptor sequences come from a man between 50 and 59 years old who received an inactivated influenza vaccine.

This clonotype has only a few counts. The CDR3 DNA sequence: TGTGCCAGCCCCCTTGGGAGCTCTGGGGCCAACGTCCTGACTTTC. This translates into CASPLGSSGANVLTF. J is TRBJ2-6 and V is TRBV7-9; possible D gene TRBD2, 5 bases. Germline loops: CDR1 SEHNR, CDR2 FQNEAQ (reference sequence). This CDR3 contains 15 residues. Trimming removed 8 bases at V and 0 bases at J, with 11 bases between.

This clonotype has at least ten counts. The chain is built from TRBV29-1 and TRBJ1-2; 9 nucleotides match TRBD1. Germline lookup yields CDR1 SQVTM and CDR2 ANQGSEA. The CDR3 loop spans 13 amino acids. Losses at the gene ends were 7 bases for V and 2 bases for J; bases not matched to a gene: 5. This CDR3 reads CSANGQGNYGYTF. CDR3 sequence (DNA): TGCAGCGCGAATGGACAGGGGAACTATGGCTACACCTTC.

This chain's CDR3 is CASSTTGQGVSPLHF. As DNA, the CDR3 is TGTGCCAGCAGCACCACCGGACAGGGAGTTTCACCCCTCCACTTT. The rearrangement uses TRBV5-8 and TRBJ1-6; TRBD1 aligns across 8 bases. The CDR3 length is 15 residues. The V and J ends lost 4 bases and 9 bases, in that order; junction bases with no gene match: 9. Germline CDR1 and CDR2: SGHTS and YDEGEE.

This clonotype was observed at least ten times. The chain links TRBV7-3 to TRBJ2-1; 11 nucleotides align to TRBD2. CDR3 length equals 16 residues. Germline CDR1 and CDR2: SGHTA and FQGTGA. The V and J ends lost 3 bases and 3 bases, in that order; junction bases with no gene match: 4. Written as DNA, the CDR3 is TGTGCCAGCAGCTTCTCGGGACTAGCGGTCTACAATGAGCAGTTCTTC. It encodes CASSFSGLAVYNEQFF.

This clonotype was picked up a small number of times. V usage is TRBV7-2 and J usage is TRBJ2-3; D is uncertain. Trimming took off 2 bases at V and 7 bases at J, with 4 bases between the two ends. Germline CDR1 and CDR2: SGHTA and FQGNSA. The CDR3 totals 11 residues. CDR3 bases: TGTGCCAGCAGCTTACCGTATACGCAGTATTTT. Protein product: CASSLPYTQYF.

In this sample, this clonotype turned up a few times. The chain couples TRBV28 to TRBJ1-1; possibly TRBD1 for D (5 bases). The germline gives CDR1 MDHEN, CDR2 SYDVKM. V shed 5 bases and J shed 10 bases, with 20 bases lying between them. The CDR3 runs 14 residues. CDR3 residues: CASSPSGHRVRAFF. The CDR3 DNA follows: TGTGCCAGCAGTCCTTCTGGACATAGGGTGAGAGCTTTCTTT.

The J gene is TRBJ2-6, the V gene TRBV4-2; 7 nucleotides agree with TRBD1. Germline trimming cut 1 base from V and 0 bases from J; bases unmatched to any gene: 0. The CDR3 is 16 residues long. Germline CDR1 reads LGHNA; CDR2 reads YNFKEQ. CDR3 coding DNA: TGTGCCAGCAGCCAAGCAGGGGGCTCTGGGGCCAACGTCCTGACTTTC. Translated, it gives CASSQAGGSGANVLTF.

This clonotype was seen only a few times. The CDR3 region has the DNA TGTGCCACCCGATGGCTGGGAGGCCCCCAAGAGACCCAGTACTTC. Translated, it gives CATRWLGGPQETQYF. V is TRBV27 and J is TRBJ2-5, with D maybe TRBD2 (6 bases). V lost 10 bases to trimming and J lost 1 base, with 19 bases between them. Per the germline V gene, CDR1 is MNHEY and CDR2 is SMNVEV (reference sequence). This CDR3 region has 15 residues.

This clonotype turned up a few times. The V gene is TRBV11-2, the J gene TRBJ2-5; TRBD1 matches at 8 bases. Germline V gene data show CDR1 as SGHAT and CDR2 as FQNNGV. The V and J ends lost 2 bases and 2 bases, in that order; junction bases with no gene match: 4. This CDR3 spans 15 amino acids. The CDR3: CASSLTQGAQETQYF. CDR3 DNA sequence: TGTGCCAGCAGCTTAACTCAGGGGGCTCAAGAGACCCAGTACTTC.

The chain employs TRBV5-1 and TRBJ2-5; 11 positions agree with TRBD2. The CDR3 has 16 residues. Per the germline V gene, CDR1 is SGHRS and CDR2 is YFSETQ. V lost 4 bases, J lost 3 bases, and 8 bases stayed unmatched. This CDR3 reads CASSPGLGLAEETQYF. Written as DNA, the CDR3 is TGCGCCAGCAGCCCGGGTTTGGGACTAGCGGAAGAGACCCAGTACTTC.

In this sample, this clonotype turned up many times. The chain carries TRBV5-1 and TRBJ2-5; D is perhaps TRBD1 (5 bases). This CDR3 spans 16 amino acids. The V and J ends lost 2 bases and 2 bases respectively, with 16 bases between them. Germline lookup yields CDR1 SGHRS and CDR2 YFSETQ. In nucleotides, the CDR3 is TGCGCCAGCAGCTTCACCAACAGGTCACCACAAGAGACCCAGTACTTC. Its protein product is CASSFTNRSPQETQYF.

This clonotype turned up a few times. The CDR3 protein is CASSQHRTRDQPQHF. Here the CDR3 DNA reads TGCGCCAGCAGCCAACATCGGACAAGGGATCAGCCCCAGCATTTT. The rearrangement uses TRBV4-3 and TRBJ1-5; D may be TRBD1 (5 bases). The V end was cut by 2 bases, the J end by 5 bases, with 13 bases between. The germline V gene has CDR1 LGHNA and CDR2 YSLEER. CDR3 length equals 15 residues.